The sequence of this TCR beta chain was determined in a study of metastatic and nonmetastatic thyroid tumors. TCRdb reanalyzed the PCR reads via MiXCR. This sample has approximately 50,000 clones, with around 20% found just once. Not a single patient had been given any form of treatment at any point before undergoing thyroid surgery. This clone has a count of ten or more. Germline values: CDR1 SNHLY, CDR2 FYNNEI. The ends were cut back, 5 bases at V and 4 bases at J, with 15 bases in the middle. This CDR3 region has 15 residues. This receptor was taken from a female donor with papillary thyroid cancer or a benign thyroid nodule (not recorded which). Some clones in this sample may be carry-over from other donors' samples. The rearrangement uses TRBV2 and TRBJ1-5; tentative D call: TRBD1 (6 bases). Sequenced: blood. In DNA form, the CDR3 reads TGTGCCAGCAGTAGACGGGACACAAGAAATCAGCCCCAGCATTTT. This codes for CASSRRDTRNQPQHF.